This TCR beta chain was identified during a study of blood T cells in healthy people across ages (dated by TCRdb to between 2014 and 2017). About the investigation overall: In model experiments, template switching captured about one uniquely barcoded TCR beta cDNA molecule for every two T cells. To avoid experimental bias, donors of different ages were randomly spread across the sequencing lanes. To track age-related changes in TCR beta repertoire diversity, the study relied on deep sequencing normalized with unique cDNA molecular identifiers. The donors were split into four age groups: young (average around 15 years), middle-aged (more than 35), aged (roughly 60) and long-lived (under 85). Two additional independent replicas of 1 million unique cDNA reads from the same blood draw were analyzed for two donors (one aged 18 to 29 and one aged 80 or older). Overall study outcomes, separate from this receptor: Conclusive comparison of naive and antigen-experienced compartments was prevented by the profiling of bulk unsorted PBMCs. The CMV infection status of donors was not known, potentially confounding age-related changes in expanded clonotypes. Compared with the aged group, more naive CD4+ T cells, fewer expanded clones and increased TCR diversity were shown by the long-lived group, suggesting age selection. As age increased, observed TCR beta diversity per million T cells dropped in a roughly linear way, and a significant reduction was already evident by age 40. Estimates of total diversity from one million sequenced T cells were regarded as lower bounds and underestimates. The percentage of naive T cells measured by flow cytometry correlated strongly with observed TCR beta diversity.

After removal of 3 bases from V and 7 bases from J, the junction retains 1 base not matched to a gene. The CDR3, cysteine through phenylalanine, is 13 amino acids long. Only the CDR3 portion is preserved as DNA: 39 bases, with reading frame beginning at the first base. The germline V gene (reference sequence) yields SEHNR for CDR1 and FQNEAQ for CDR2. The protocol used for the library was 5' RACE. The sequencing machine was an Illumina HiSeq 2500. A second PCR of about 6 to 11 cycles was run with a J-beta primer mix and a sample-barcoded 5' primer. A unique molecular identifier was introduced onto each TCR beta cDNA molecule by a template-switch 5' adaptor carrying 12 random nucleotides. At least 3 million CDR3-containing paired-end reads were obtained from each sample. All of the RNA was converted into first-strand cDNA using the Mint cDNA synthesis kit, with a TRBC-specific oligonucleotide serving as the primer. Following uracil-DNA glycosylase treatment, a first 18-cycle PCR with universal primers M1SS and BC2_uni_R was performed on all cDNA. As for how the authors treated the data: Normalization of each sample was performed by random selection of 1 million high-quality reads, each carrying a distinct molecular identifier. Reads with shared molecular identifiers were discarded instead of being binned into consensus sequences. MiTCR, set to a Q25 quality threshold and the strictest error-elimination algorithm, was used for CDR3 identification, clonotype clustering and error correction. Lower-bound total TCR beta diversity was estimated with a nonparametric unseen species model using Euler transformation. TCRdb's own reprocessing of the public reads used fastp at Q25 and MiXCR and kept productive beta chains. Every entry covers one CDR3 protein and lists the most common genes and DNA from its rows. Clone size and V and J calls follow TCRdb, not the original study. Within this sample are more than 550,000 distinct CDR3 sequences, with over 20% of them counted one time only. The top ten constitute 22% of the sample.

A note on this clonotype: Its target antigen remains unknown. No qualities accompany the bases; no much larger clone lies one base away.

The donors were some 36 Caucasian individuals from Russia, aged roughly 6 to 100 years, who were systemically healthy. Each donor gave 8 to 10 milliliters of peripheral blood, drawn into EDTA-treated Vacutainer tubes. Ficoll-Paque density-gradient centrifugation was used to isolate PBMCs, with at least 7 million obtained per sample. Total RNA, at least 5.5 micrograms per sample, was extracted from PBMCs with Trizol reagent. For every donor, an aliquot of PBMCs went through flow cytometry to measure the percentages of naive CD45RAhigh/CD27high T cells. The receptor was isolated from a man in his sixties or seventies in good health. The chain employs TRBV7-9 and TRBJ2-1; 9 central nucleotides agree with TRBD1. Sequenced sample: blood. The DNA sequence is as follows: TGTGCCAGCAGCTTCGGGACAGGGAATGAGCAGTTCTTC. It is translated as CASSFGTGNEQFF.